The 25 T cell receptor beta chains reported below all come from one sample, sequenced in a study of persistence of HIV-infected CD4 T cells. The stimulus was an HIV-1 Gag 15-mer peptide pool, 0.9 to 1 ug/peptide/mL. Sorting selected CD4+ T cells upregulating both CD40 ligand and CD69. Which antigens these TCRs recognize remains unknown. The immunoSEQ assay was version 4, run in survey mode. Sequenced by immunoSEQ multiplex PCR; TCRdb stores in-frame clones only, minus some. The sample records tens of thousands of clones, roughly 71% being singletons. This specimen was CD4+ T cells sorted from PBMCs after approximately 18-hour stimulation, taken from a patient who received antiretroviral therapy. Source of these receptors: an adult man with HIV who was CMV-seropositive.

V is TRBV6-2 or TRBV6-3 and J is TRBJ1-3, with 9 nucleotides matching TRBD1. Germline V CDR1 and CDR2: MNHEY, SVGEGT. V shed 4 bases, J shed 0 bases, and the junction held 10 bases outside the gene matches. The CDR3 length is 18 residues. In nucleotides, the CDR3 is TGTGCCAGCAGTTCAAACAGGGGGCGCTTCCTCTCTGGAAACACCATATATTTT. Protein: CASSSNRGRFLSGNTIYF.

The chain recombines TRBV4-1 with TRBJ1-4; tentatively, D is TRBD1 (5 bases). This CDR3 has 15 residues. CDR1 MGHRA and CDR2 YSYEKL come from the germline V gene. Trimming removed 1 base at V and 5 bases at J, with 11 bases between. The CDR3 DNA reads TGCGCCAGCAGCCAAGGGGTGACAGTGAATGAAAAACTGTTTTTT. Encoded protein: CASSQGVTVNEKLFF.

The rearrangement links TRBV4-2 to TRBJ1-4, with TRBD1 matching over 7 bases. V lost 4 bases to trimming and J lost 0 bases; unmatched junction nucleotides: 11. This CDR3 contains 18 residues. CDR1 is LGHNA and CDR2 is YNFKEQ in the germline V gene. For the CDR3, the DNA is TGTGCCAGCAGCCGCCTGGACAGGCGGGATGCAACTAATGAAAAACTGTTTTTT. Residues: CASSRLDRRDATNEKLFF.

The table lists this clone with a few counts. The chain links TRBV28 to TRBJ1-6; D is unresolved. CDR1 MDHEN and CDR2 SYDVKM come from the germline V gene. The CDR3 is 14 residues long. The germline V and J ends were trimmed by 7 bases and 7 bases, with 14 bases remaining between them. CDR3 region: CASNRGAVNSPLHF. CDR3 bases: TGTGCCAGCAACAGAGGCGCAGTAAATTCACCCCTCCACTTT.

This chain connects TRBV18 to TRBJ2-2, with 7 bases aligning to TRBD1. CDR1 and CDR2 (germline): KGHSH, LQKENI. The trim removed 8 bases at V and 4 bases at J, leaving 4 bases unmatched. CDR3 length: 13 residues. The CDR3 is CASLGTATGELFF. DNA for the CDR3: TGTGCCAGCCTCGGGACAGCCACCGGGGAGCTGTTTTTT. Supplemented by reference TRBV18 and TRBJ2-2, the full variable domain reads NAGVMQNPRHLVRRRGQEARLRCSPMKGHSHVYWYRQLPEEGLKFMVYLQKENIIDESGMPKERFSAEFPKEGPSILRIQQVVRGDSAAYFCASLGTATGELFFGEGSRLTVL.

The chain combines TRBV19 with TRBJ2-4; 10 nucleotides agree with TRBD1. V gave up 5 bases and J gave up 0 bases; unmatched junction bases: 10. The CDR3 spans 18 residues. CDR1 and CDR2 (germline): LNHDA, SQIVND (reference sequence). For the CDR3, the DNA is TGTGCCAGTAGTTTTAGACAGGGGGCGATCGGAGCCAAAAACATTCAGTACTTC. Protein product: CASSFRQGAIGAKNIQYF.

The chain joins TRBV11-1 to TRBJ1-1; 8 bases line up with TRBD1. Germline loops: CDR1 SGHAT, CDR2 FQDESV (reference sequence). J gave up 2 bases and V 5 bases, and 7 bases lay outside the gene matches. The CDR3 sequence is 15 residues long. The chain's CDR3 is CASSPRTGTNTEAFF. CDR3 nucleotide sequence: TGTGCCAGCAGCCCTCGGACAGGGACCAACACTGAAGCTTTCTTT.

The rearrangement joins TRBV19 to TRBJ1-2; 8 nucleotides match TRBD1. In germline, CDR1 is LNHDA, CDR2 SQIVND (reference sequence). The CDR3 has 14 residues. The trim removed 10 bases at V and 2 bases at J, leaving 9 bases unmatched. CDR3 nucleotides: TGTGCCACCCAGGGGGCAGGGGGCAACTATGGCTACACCTTC. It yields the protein CATQGAGGNYGYTF.

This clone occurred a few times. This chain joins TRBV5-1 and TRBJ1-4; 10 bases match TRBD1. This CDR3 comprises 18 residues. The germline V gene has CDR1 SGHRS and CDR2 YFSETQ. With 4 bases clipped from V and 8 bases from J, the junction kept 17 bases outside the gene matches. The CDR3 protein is CASSILPGTGAVAEKLFF. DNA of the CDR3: TGCGCCAGCAGCATACTACCCGGGACAGGGGCCGTCGCAGAAAAACTGTTTTTT.

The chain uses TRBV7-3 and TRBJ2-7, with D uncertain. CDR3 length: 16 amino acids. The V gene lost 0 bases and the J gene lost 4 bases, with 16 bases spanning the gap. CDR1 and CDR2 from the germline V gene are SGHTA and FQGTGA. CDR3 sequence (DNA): TGTGCCAGCAGCTTAACCCCTTACGCAGCTAGTTACGAGCAGTACTTC. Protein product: CASSLTPYAASYEQYF. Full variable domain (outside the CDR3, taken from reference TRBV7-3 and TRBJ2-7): GAGVSQTPSNKVTEKGKYVELRCDPISGHTALYWYRQSLGQGPEFLIYFQGTGAADDSGLPNDRFFAVRPEGSVSTLKIQRTERGDSAVYLCASSLTPYAASYEQYFGPGTRLTVT.

This CDR3 is CSEDGYTF. The DNA for the CDR3 is TGCAGTGAAGATGGCTACACCTTC. The rearrangement joins TRBV20-1 to TRBJ1-2; D call uncertain. V was trimmed by 7 bases and J by 6 bases, leaving 3 bases between them. This CDR3 has 8 amino acids. Per germline, CDR1 DFQATT and CDR2 SNEGSKA (reference sequence).

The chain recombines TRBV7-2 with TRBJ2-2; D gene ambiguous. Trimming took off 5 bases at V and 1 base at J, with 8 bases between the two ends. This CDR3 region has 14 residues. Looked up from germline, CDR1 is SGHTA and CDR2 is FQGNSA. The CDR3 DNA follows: TGTGCCAGCAGCCGCCGCCTGAACACCGGGGAGCTGTTTTTT. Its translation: CASSRRLNTGELFF.

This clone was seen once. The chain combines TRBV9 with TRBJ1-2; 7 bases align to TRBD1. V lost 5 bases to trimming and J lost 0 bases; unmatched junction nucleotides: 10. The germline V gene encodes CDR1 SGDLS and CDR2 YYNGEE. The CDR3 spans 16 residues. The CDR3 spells CASSLRPGQSNYGYTF. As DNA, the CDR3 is TGTGCCAGCAGTCTAAGACCGGGACAGTCTAACTATGGCTACACCTTC.

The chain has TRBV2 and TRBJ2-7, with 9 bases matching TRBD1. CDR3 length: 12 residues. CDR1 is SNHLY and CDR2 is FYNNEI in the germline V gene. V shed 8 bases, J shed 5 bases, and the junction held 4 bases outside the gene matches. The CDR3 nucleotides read TGTGCCAGCGAGGGACAGGGCAACGAGCAGTACTTC. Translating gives CASEGQGNEQYF.

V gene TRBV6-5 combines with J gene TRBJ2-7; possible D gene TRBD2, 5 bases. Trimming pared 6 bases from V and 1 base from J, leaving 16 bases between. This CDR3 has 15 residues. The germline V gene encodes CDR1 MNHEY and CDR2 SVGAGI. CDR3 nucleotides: TGTGCCAGCAGCAGGTCCAACGGAGGATCCTACGAGCAGTACTTC. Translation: CASSRSNGGSYEQYF.

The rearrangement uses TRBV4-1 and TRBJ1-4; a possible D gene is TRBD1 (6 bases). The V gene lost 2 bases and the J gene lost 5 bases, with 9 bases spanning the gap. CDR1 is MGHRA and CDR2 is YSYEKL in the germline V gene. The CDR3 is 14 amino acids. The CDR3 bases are TGCGCCAGCAGCCAAAGGGGGGGGAATGAAAAACTGTTTTTT. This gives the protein CASSQRGGNEKLFF.

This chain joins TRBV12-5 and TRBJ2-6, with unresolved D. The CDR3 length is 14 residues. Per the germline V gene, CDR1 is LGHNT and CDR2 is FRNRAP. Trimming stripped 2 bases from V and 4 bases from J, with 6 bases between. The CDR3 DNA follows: TGTGCTAGTGGTTTGCGAGAAGGGGCCAACGTCCTGACTTTC. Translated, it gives CASGLREGANVLTF.

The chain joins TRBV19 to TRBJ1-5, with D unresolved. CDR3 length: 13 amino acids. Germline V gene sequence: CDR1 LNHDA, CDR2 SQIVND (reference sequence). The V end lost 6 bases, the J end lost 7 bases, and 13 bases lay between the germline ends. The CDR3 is CASSRGERQPQHF. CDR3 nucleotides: TGTGCCAGTAGCCGCGGGGAGCGCCAGCCCCAGCATTTT.

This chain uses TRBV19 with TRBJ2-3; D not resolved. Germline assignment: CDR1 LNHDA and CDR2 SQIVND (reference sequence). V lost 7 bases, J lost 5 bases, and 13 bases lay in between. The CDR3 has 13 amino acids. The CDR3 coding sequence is TGTGCCAGTAAGGAAGGTGGTAGAGATACGCAGTATTTT. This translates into CASKEGGRDTQYF.

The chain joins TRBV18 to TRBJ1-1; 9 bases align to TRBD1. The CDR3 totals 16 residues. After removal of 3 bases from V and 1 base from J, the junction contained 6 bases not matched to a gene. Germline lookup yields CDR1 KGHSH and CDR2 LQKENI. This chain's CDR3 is CASSPRQGGKNTEAFF. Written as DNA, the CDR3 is TGTGCCAGCTCACCCAGACAGGGGGGAAAGAACACTGAAGCTTTCTTT.

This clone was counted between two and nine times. CDR3 in DNA: TGCGCCAGCAGTCCCTCCATCTACAGAGTACCCTCGGGGGAGCAGTACTTC. Translated: CASSPSIYRVPSGEQYF. V is TRBV10-2 and J is TRBJ2-7, with D possibly TRBD2 on 5 matching bases. From germline, CDR1 is WSHSY and CDR2 SAAADI. The CDR3 consists of 17 residues. V was cut by 5 bases and J by 7 bases, with 27 bases left in between.

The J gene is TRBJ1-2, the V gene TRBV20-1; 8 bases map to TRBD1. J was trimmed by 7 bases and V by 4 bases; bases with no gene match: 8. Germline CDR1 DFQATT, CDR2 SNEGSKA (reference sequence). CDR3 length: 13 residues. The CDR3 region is CSATETGEGGYTF. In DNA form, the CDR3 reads TGCAGTGCTACTGAGACAGGGGAAGGTGGCTACACCTTC.

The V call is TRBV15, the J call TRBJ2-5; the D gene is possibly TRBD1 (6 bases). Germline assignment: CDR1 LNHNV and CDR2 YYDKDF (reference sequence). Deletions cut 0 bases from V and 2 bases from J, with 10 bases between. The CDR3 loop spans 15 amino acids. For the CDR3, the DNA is TGTGCCACCAGCAGAGATAAGGGACAACAAGAGACCCAGTACTTC. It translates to CATSRDKGQQETQYF.

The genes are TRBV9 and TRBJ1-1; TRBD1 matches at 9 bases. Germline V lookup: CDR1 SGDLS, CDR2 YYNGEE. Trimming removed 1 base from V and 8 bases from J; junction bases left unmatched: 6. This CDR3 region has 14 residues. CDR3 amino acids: CASSVTGGIGEAFF. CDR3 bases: TGTGCCAGCAGCGTAACAGGGGGCATCGGGGAAGCTTTCTTT.

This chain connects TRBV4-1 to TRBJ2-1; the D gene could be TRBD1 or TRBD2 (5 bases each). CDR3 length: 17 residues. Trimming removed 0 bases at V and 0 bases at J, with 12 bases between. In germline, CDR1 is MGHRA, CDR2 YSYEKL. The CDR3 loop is CASSQEIGASSYNEQFF. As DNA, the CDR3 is TGCGCCAGCAGCCAAGAGATCGGGGCTTCCTCCTACAATGAGCAGTTCTTC.